This paragraph reports one T cell receptor beta chain. The antigen is unknown. Primers included in the PCR were 60 Vbeta and 13 Jbeta primers. TCRdb's table, derived via immunoSEQ multiplex PCR, lists solely in-frame clones and lacks some. The data contain about 160,000 clones, less than 90% of them singletons. This entry is derived from a study of cytomegalovirus exposure and HLA in healthy donors. Study-level points and caveats: The listing of about 150 TCR beta chains classed them as cytomegalovirus-associated. Three of the chains that were CMV-associated were confirmed in vitro to be specific for CMV antigens. Later analysis revealed greater clonal expansion in HLA-associated TCR beta chains than in equally common others. Indistinguishable V segments such as TRBV6-2 and TRBV6-3 were excluded.

This CDR3 comprises 16 residues. V lost 0 bases and J lost 3; bases outside the gene matches: 5. The V gene's germline CDR1 is KGHSH and CDR2 LQKENI. This sequence joins TRBV18 and TRBJ2-3, with 8 bases aligning to TRBD1. This clonotype was sampled from a boy between 2 and 10 years old in good health and CMV-seronegative. Material: PBMCs. DNA of the CDR3: TGTGCCAGCTCACCACCGACCCGACAGGGGACAGATACGCAGTATTTT. Amino acids: CASSPPTRQGTDTQYF. Complete variable domain (other parts from reference TRBV18 and TRBJ2-3): NAGVMQNPRHLVRRRGQEARLRCSPMKGHSHVYWYRQLPEEGLKFMVYLQKENIIDESGMPKERFSAEFPKEGPSILRIQQVVRGDSAAYFCASSPPTRQGTDTQYFGPGTRLTVL.